Following are 8 T cell receptor beta chains from one sample sequenced in a study of Graves' ophthalmopathy and Graves' hyperthyroidism. As the template, RNA transcripts were used to amplify TCR beta CDR3 regions. RT-PCR with HTBI primers came first, then second-round multiplex PCR. TCRdb re-derived calls from the multiplex PCR reads in MiXCR, one entry per CDR3 protein. The sample includes around 1,200,000 distinct CDR3 sequences, roughly 35% seen only once; the top ten take 11%. The sample consisted of peripheral blood or thyroid tissue (not recorded which). The origin of the receptors is an adult man with Graves' hyperthyroidism.

This clonotype appeared many times. This chain connects TRBV12-3 or TRBV12-4 to TRBJ2-7; 8 nucleotides align to TRBD1. V shed 6 bases, J shed 0 bases, and the junction held 1 base outside the gene matches. The CDR3 covers 13 residues. CDR3 amino acids: CASRQGASYEQYF. The CDR3 DNA sequence: TGTGCCAGCAGGCAGGGGGCCTCCTACGAGCAGTACTTC.

Worth noting for this clonotype: The junction and the germline gene differ at one end; a read error may be behind it. V usage is TRBV6-6 and J usage is TRBJ2-7, with D unresolved. Germline CDR1 and CDR2: MNHNY and SVGAGI (reference sequence). CDR3 length: 13 residues. CDR3 residues: CASSDGHSYEQYF. The CDR3 nucleotides read TGCGCCAGCAGTGACGGCCACTCCTACGAGCAGTACTTC.

This chain uses TRBV4-3 with TRBJ2-7; TRBD2 aligns across 10 bases. CDR1 is LGHNA and CDR2 is YSLEER in the germline V gene. V lost 0 bases to trimming and J lost 5 bases; unmatched junction nucleotides: 7. The CDR3 is 16 amino acids. The CDR3 protein is CASSQESSGRGDEQYF. CDR3 DNA sequence: TGCGCCAGCAGCCAAGAGTCGAGCGGGAGGGGCGACGAGCAGTACTTC.

This clonotype was counted at least ten times. This chain connects TRBV10-3 to TRBJ2-7; possible D gene TRBD1, 6 bases. In germline, CDR1 is ENHRY, CDR2 SYGVKD. V was cut by 7 bases and J by 0 bases, with 13 bases left in between. The CDR3 totals 14 residues. In nucleotides, the CDR3 is TGTGCCATCACCCCGGGACAAAACTCCTACGAGCAGTACTTC. Residues: CAITPGQNSYEQYF.

The V and J genes are TRBV7-9 and TRBJ2-7, with 10 bases matching TRBD2. CDR1 and CDR2 from the germline V gene are SEHNR and FQNEAQ (reference sequence). With 4 bases clipped from V and 2 bases from J, the junction kept 5 bases outside the gene matches. The CDR3 is 15 residues long. The CDR3 here is CASSSLLAGTYEQYF. For the CDR3, the DNA is TGTGCCAGCAGCTCGCTACTAGCGGGAACCTACGAGCAGTACTTC.

As DNA, the CDR3 is TGTGCCAGCAGCCAAATTACTGGTTTCAAGACCCAGTACTTC. Its protein is CASSQITGFKTQYF. The chain couples TRBV14 to TRBJ2-5; D gene uncertain. Trimming pared 2 bases from V and 6 bases from J, leaving 13 bases between. The CDR3 runs 14 residues. Germline CDR1 and CDR2: SGHDN and FVKESK.

The chain combines TRBV15 with TRBJ2-7, with a possible D match to TRBD1 (6 bases). V shed 3 bases and J shed 7 bases, with 16 bases lying between them. The germline V gene encodes CDR1 LNHNV and CDR2 YYDKDF (reference sequence). The CDR3 is made up of 14 amino acids. CDR3 loop: CATSRPRTVWEQYF. CDR3 DNA sequence: TGTGCCACCAGCAGGCCGCGGACAGTTTGGGAGCAGTACTTC. The complete variable domain, with remaining parts taken from reference TRBV15 and TRBJ2-7, reads DAMVIQNPRYQVTQFGKPVTLSCSQTLNHNVMYWYQQKSSQAPKLLFHYYDKDFNNEADTPDNFQSRRPNTSFCFLDIRSPGLGDTAMYLCATSRPRTVWEQYFGPGTRLTVT.

The CDR3 region has the DNA TGCAGCGTTGAGGGCACACTAGCGGGTGTGACCGGGGAGCTGTTTTTT. This encodes CSVEGTLAGVTGELFF. The chain is built from TRBV29-1 and TRBJ2-2, with TRBD2 matching 9 bases. V lost 3 bases and J lost 5; bases outside the gene matches: 10. Germline V gene lookup returns CDR1 SQVTM and CDR2 ANQGSEA. The CDR3 loop spans 16 amino acids.